This note documents a single T cell receptor beta chain sequence. The data originate from a study of shared clonotypes between healthy human individuals. CD45RO-negative, CCR7-positively selected cells formed the naive CD8 fraction, excluding terminally differentiated effector memory CD45RA+ cells. The assay was immunoSEQ multiplex PCR, and TCRdb's table has in-frame clones only and misses some. The sample records millions of clones, approximately 95% being singletons. Looked up from germline, CDR1 is SGHVS and CDR2 is FNYEAQ. The CDR3 length is 16 residues. V trimming: 1 base; J trimming: 4 bases; junction bases outside the gene matches: 7.

This receptor was obtained from a man aged 18 to 30 in good health. The sample was naive CD8+ T cells sorted from blood. V and J are TRBV7-6 and TRBJ2-7; 10 nucleotides match TRBD1. CDR3 nucleotides: TGTGCCAGCAGCTTAGGGCCCGGGACAGGGGAGTACGAGCAGTACTTC. It encodes CASSLGPGTGEYEQYF.